Ten or more counts support the clone carrying this T cell receptor (beta chain). Its antigen is unidentified. Hyperthyroidism patients, all newly diagnosed, had under 2 months' duration and ages of 18 to 65. Exclusion criteria comprised other autoimmune diseases, uncontrolled infections, pregnancy or lactation in patients. These data belong to a study of Graves' ophthalmopathy and Graves' hyperthyroidism. Study summary: Stable hyperthyroidism meant no progression to ophthalmopathy within 18 months of follow-up.

Amplified material comprised TCR beta CDR3 regions derived from RNA transcripts. Second-round multiplex PCR came after first-round RT-PCR with HTBI primers. TCRdb called the multiplex PCR reads again in MiXCR, with one record for every CDR3 protein. The repertoire holds about 1.1 million distinct CDR3 sequences, with about 40% as singletons. General study points: The model forecast ophthalmopathy progression, reaching over 70% sensitivity and 72% to 80% specificity.

The CDR3 is 14 amino acids. CDR1 and CDR2 from the germline V gene are SGHAT and FQNNGV. Trimming pared 4 bases from V and 6 bases from J, leaving 15 bases between. Specimen: peripheral blood or thyroid tissue (not recorded which). The rearrangement joins TRBV11-2 to TRBJ1-2; a possible D gene is TRBD1 (6 bases). This TCR came from an adult man with Graves' hyperthyroidism. In DNA, the CDR3 is TGTGCCAGCAGCTCCATTCCCGGGACAAATGGCTACACCTTC. This sequence encodes CASSSIPGTNGYTF.